The next 15 T cell receptor beta chains were all read from a single sample in a study of blood T cell repertoires in COVID-19. Clones were sequenced by immunoSEQ multiplex PCR, and TCRdb holds only the in-frame ones, with some missing. The sample yields 40,000 to 65,000 clones, about 80% seen once. Input material: peripheral blood. The source of these receptors is a human donor in a cohort sampled during active COVID-19.

This clone was seen a single time. J is TRBJ2-1 and V is TRBV27; D unclear. Trimming removed 8 bases from V and 4 bases from J, with 9 bases in between. The CDR3 spans 12 residues. CDR1 and CDR2 from the germline V gene are MNHEY and SMNVEV (reference sequence). The CDR3 DNA reads TGTGCCAGCCAAGACTGGTACAATGAGCAGTTCTTC. Its translation: CASQDWYNEQFF.

The chain links TRBV11-1 to TRBJ2-5, with 8 bases matching TRBD2. Trimming at V came to 4 bases and at J to 4 bases, leaving 8 bases not matched to a gene. Germline V gives CDR1 SGHAT, CDR2 FQDESV (reference sequence). The CDR3 is made up of 15 amino acids. This chain's CDR3 is CASSSERGLRETQYF. The DNA for the CDR3 is TGTGCCAGCAGCTCAGAGCGGGGGTTGAGAGAGACCCAGTACTTC.

V and J are TRBV12-5 and TRBJ2-5; possible D gene TRBD1, 6 bases. V shed 2 bases and J shed 5 bases, with 27 bases lying between them. The CDR3 loop spans 19 amino acids. The germline CDR1 and CDR2 sequences are LGHNT and FRNRAP. CDR3 sequence reads: CASGLTIQALTGREETQYF. CDR3 DNA: TGTGCTAGTGGTTTGACTATACAGGCCCTGACAGGCAGAGAGGAGACCCAGTACTTC.

Many counts were recorded for this clone. The chain uses TRBV7-9 and TRBJ1-4, with TRBD1 as a possible D gene (6 bases). The CDR3 spans 14 residues. The germline CDR1 and CDR2 sequences are SEHNR and FQNEAQ (reference sequence). Trimming removed 5 bases at V and 4 bases at J, with 11 bases between. The DNA for the CDR3 is TGTGCCAGCAGCCCAGGACAGAATAATGAAAAACTGTTTTTT. Amino acid sequence: CASSPGQNNEKLFF.

The chain recombines TRBV4-1 with TRBJ2-1; 7 nucleotides agree with TRBD2. CDR1 and CDR2 (germline): MGHRA, YSYEKL. The CDR3 is 17 residues long. V lost 4 bases, J lost 2 bases, and 11 bases stayed unmatched. The CDR3 nucleotides read TGCGCCAGCAGCCCAAAGGGCGGGAGATCTACCTACAATGAGCAGTTCTTC. It yields the protein CASSPKGGRSTYNEQFF.

The V and J genes are TRBV27 and TRBJ2-5; TRBD2 is a possible D gene (5 bases). The CDR3 extends over 15 amino acids. The V and J ends lost 8 bases and 2 bases respectively, with 18 bases between them. Germline V CDR1 and CDR2: MNHEY, SMNVEV (reference sequence). The CDR3 coding sequence is TGTGCCAGCGCTTCTCCGGGTGAGGGACAAGAGACCCAGTACTTC. It codes for CASASPGEGQETQYF.

This clone was recorded once. The V gene is TRBV6-5, the J gene TRBJ2-7, with TRBD2 identical over 11 bases. V shed 8 bases and J 7 bases; nucleotides not matched to a gene: 10. The CDR3 is 14 residues long. Germline assignment: CDR1 MNHEY and CDR2 SVGAGI. The CDR3 DNA reads as TGTGCCAGCTGCCGGACTAGCGGGCCTAGGGAGCAGTACTTC. Encoded protein: CASCRTSGPREQYF.

The chain is built from TRBV29-1 and TRBJ2-1; tentative D call: TRBD1 (5 bases). Germline V gene sequence: CDR1 SQVTM, CDR2 ANQGSEA. V lost 3 bases, J lost 7 bases, and 16 bases lay in between. The CDR3 extends over 14 amino acids. Written as DNA, the CDR3 is TGCAGCGTTGACGGCAGGGTCCAACGAAATGAGCAGTTCTTC. It translates to CSVDGRVQRNEQFF.

The chain couples TRBV19 to TRBJ2-7; tentatively, D is TRBD2 (5 bases). V was shortened by 1 base and J by 2 bases, with 12 bases between the two germline ends. The V gene's germline CDR1 is LNHDA and CDR2 SQIVND (reference sequence). The CDR3 contains 15 residues. CDR3 in amino acids: CASSIGTGYPYEQYF. CDR3 DNA: TGTGCCAGTAGTATAGGTACGGGGTACCCCTACGAGCAGTACTTC.

This sequence joins TRBV6-6 and TRBJ2-1; a weak D match, TRBD1 (6 bases). The germline V gene encodes CDR1 MNHNY and CDR2 SVGAGI (reference sequence). This CDR3 comprises 14 residues. In DNA, the CDR3 is TGTGGGTCAGCAGGGGCCTCTTTCTACAATGAGCAGTTCTTC. As protein: CGSAGASFYNEQFF.

The chain is built from TRBV5-4 and TRBJ2-3; a weak D match, TRBD2 (6 bases). Germline lookup yields CDR1 SGHNT and CDR2 YYREEE (reference sequence). This CDR3 has 17 amino acids. Trimming stripped 0 bases from V and 0 bases from J, with 14 bases between. The CDR3 region has the DNA TGTGCCAGCAGCTTGGGAATAGCGGCTAGTAGCACAGATACGCAGTATTTT. Translation gives CASSLGIAASSTDTQYF.

The V gene is TRBV5-1, the J gene TRBJ1-1, with 9 bases matching TRBD1. CDR1 SGHRS and CDR2 YFSETQ come from the germline V gene. The J segment lost 1 base and the V segment lost 0 bases, leaving 1 base of the junction unmatched. The CDR3 consists of 15 residues. The CDR3 DNA follows: TGCGCCAGCAGCTTGGTGGGACAGGGGAACACTGAAGCTTTCTTT. It is translated as CASSLVGQGNTEAFF.

V gene TRBV12-3 or TRBV12-4 combines with J gene TRBJ2-5; possible D gene TRBD1, 6 bases. The CDR3 contains 12 residues. The V end was cut by 2 bases, the J end by 5 bases, with 6 bases between. This CDR3 is CASSLRGETQYF. CDR3 DNA sequence: TGTGCCAGCAGTTTAAGGGGGGAGACCCAGTACTTC.

The chain carries TRBV19 and TRBJ1-5; no firm D call. V lost 0 bases and J 0 bases, leaving 6 bases between the germline ends. CDR1 is LNHDA and CDR2 is SQIVND in the germline V gene (reference sequence). The length of the CDR3 is 15 residues. CDR3 residues: CASSIDSYSNQPQHF. In DNA, the CDR3 is TGTGCCAGTAGTATAGATAGTTATAGCAATCAGCCCCAGCATTTT.

The chain has TRBV19 and TRBJ1-5; 8 bases match TRBD1. This CDR3 comprises 16 residues. J gave up 1 base and V 5 bases, and 7 bases lay outside the gene matches. Germline assignment: CDR1 LNHDA and CDR2 SQIVND (reference sequence). CDR3 DNA: TGTGCCAGTAGTGCCGACAGGGGTGGAAGCAATCAGCCCCAGCATTTT. It codes for CASSADRGGSNQPQHF.